The 16 T cell receptor delta chains below were found in one sample sequenced in a study of gamma-delta chains in newborns, infants, children. TCRdb called clones anew from the reads with CATT. Of about 8,500 delta-chain clones in the sample, 3% to 4% were seen once. The specimen sequenced was blood. The receptors were gathered from a child who was a newborn, infant or young child, either healthy, febrile or measles-vaccinated (not recorded which).

By frequency in the sample, this clone is medium-sized. The rearrangement links TRDV2 to TRDJ1; a possible D gene is TRDD3 (6 bases). Trimming took 1 base from V and 2 from J, leaving 7 bases between them. The germline CDR1 and CDR2 sequences are GEAIGNYY and EKD. The CDR3 spans 13 residues. In nucleotides, the CDR3 is TGTGCCTGTGACACTGGGGGTACCGATAAACTCATCTTT. Residues: CACDTGGTDKLIF.

This clone rates as medium-sized. The gene calls are TRDV2 and TRDJ3; TRDD3 matches 8 bases. CDR1 and CDR2 from the germline V gene are GEAIGNYY and EKD. The CDR3 runs 18 residues. V dropped 3 bases and J dropped 0; count of bases not matched to a gene: 6. As DNA, the CDR3 is TGTGCCTGTGACGTACTGGGGGGAGCCTCCTGGGACACCCGACAGATGTTTTTC. Translated: CACDVLGGASWDTRQMFF.

This clone was seen only a few times. TCRdb's entry gives the protein of a much larger clone, which mismatches this DNA's translation at residue 9, likely from a read error; the protein reported here is translated from the DNA. The chain is built from TRDV2 and TRDJ3; the match to TRDD3 covers 7 bases. Germline values: CDR1 GEAIGNYY, CDR2 EKD. The CDR3 extends over 17 amino acids. J gave up 2 bases and V 3 bases, and 6 bases lay outside the gene matches. CDR3 sequence: CACDSTGVPWDTRQMFF. In DNA form, the CDR3 reads TGTGCCTGTGACTCTACTGGGGTCCCCTGGGACACCCGACAGATGTTTTTC.

Comments on this clone: This could be a read error, since a much larger clone is one nucleotide away. V gene TRDV2 combines with J gene TRDJ3, with 13 bases that match TRDD3. Assignment of the J gene here rests on matching the DNA to germline, because TCRdb gives none. Germline V gene sequence: CDR1 GEAIGNYY, CDR2 EKD. This CDR3 has 20 amino acids. The CDR3 sequence is CARDHVLGDTSSWDTRQMFF. The CDR3 DNA reads as TGTGCCCGTGATCACGTACTGGGGGATACGAGCTCCTGGGACACCCGACAGATGTTTTTC.

This clone is termed medium-sized. J is TRDJ3 and V is TRDV2, with TRDD3 matching over 11 bases. The CDR3 length is 20 residues. V lost 3 bases, J lost 0 bases, and 9 bases stayed unmatched. In germline, CDR1 is GEAIGNYY, CDR2 EKD. The CDR3 DNA sequence: TGTGCCTGTGACTCGTTACTGGGGGATATCAGCTCCTGGGACACCCGACAGATGTTTTTC. It yields the protein CACDSLLGDISSWDTRQMFF.

As regards this clone: A read error may account for a junction end that differs from germline. J is TRDJ3 and V is TRDV2; the match to TRDD3 covers 8 bases. The CDR3 runs 19 residues. Germline-derived CDR1 and CDR2 are GEAIGNYY and EKD. The CDR3 spells CASDIAGGTSSWDTRQMFF. The DNA for the CDR3 is TGTGCCAGTGACATCGCTGGGGGAACTAGCTCCTGGGACACCCGACAGATGTTTTTC.

Judged by abundance, this clone is medium-sized. Being one base from a much bigger clone, this may be a read error. The identical CDR3 is also encoded by other nucleotide sequences in the sample. The chain uses TRDV2 and TRDJ3; 10 nucleotides align to TRDD3. The CDR3 length is 18 residues. Trimming at V came to 1 base and at J to 0 bases, leaving 2 bases not matched to a gene. Germline V gene data show CDR1 as GEAIGNYY and CDR2 as EKD. CDR3 sequence reads: CACDTAGGYSWDTRQMFF. For the CDR3, the DNA is TGTGCCTGTGACACTGCTGGGGGATACTCCTGGGACACCCGACAGATGTTTTTC.

To note about this clone: Just one base apart from a much larger clone, this may be a read error. The genes are TRDV2 and TRDJ3; 11 nucleotides match TRDD3. The CDR3 is 19 amino acids. Germline CDR1 is GEAIGNYY and CDR2 is EKD. The CDR3 reads CACDTGGYASSWDARQMFF. The CDR3 coding sequence is TGTGCCTGTGACACTGGGGGATACGCAAGCTCCTGGGACGCCCGACAGATGTTTTTC.

Remarks on this clone: TCRdb's entry gives the protein of a much larger clone, which mismatches this DNA's translation at residue 17, likely from a read error; the protein reported here is translated from the DNA. The chain carries TRDV2 and TRDJ1; 8 bases align to TRDD3. The CDR3 contains 18 residues. J was trimmed by 9 bases and V by 3 bases; bases with no gene match: 23. The germline gives CDR1 GEAIGNYY, CDR2 EKD. DNA for the CDR3: TGTGCCTGTGACCCGGTTCGCTGGGGGACCCCTTTGACAGCACAACTCATCTTT. This codes for CACDPVRWGTPLTAQLIF.

On this clone itself: Given a much more abundant clone one base away, this may be a read error. The rearrangement uses TRDV2 and TRDJ3; 13 bases match TRDD3. Because TCRdb records no J gene, it was assigned here through a match of the DNA to germline. Germline V gives CDR1 GEAIGNYY, CDR2 EKD. This CDR3 comprises 23 residues. As DNA, the CDR3 is TGTGCCTGTGACACCCCGTACTGGGGGATACGCGAATGGGGCTCCTGGGACGCCCGACAGATGTTTTTC. As protein: CACDTPYWGIREWGSWDARQMFF.

By share of the sample, this clone is medium-sized. The genes are TRDV2 and TRDJ1; TRDD3 agrees at 8 bases. This CDR3 spans 15 amino acids. Germline loops: CDR1 GEAIGNYY, CDR2 EKD. V lost 3 bases and J lost 0; bases outside the gene matches: 5. The CDR3 DNA sequence: TGTGCCTGTGACGCCCTTGGGGGATACACCGATAAACTCATCTTT. Protein product: CACDALGGYTDKLIF.

By share, this clone ranks as medium-sized. The V gene is TRDV2, the J gene TRDJ3; D unclear. The CDR3 totals 17 residues. The V end was cut by 3 bases, the J end by 0 bases, with 11 bases between. The germline V gene has CDR1 GEAIGNYY and CDR2 EKD. CDR3 coding DNA: TGTGCCTGTGACCCCGCAGCCAGCTCCTGGGACACCCGACAGATGTTTTTC. It translates to CACDPAASSWDTRQMFF.

This clone ranks as medium-sized (0.01 to 0.1%). Other DNA sequences in this specimen translate into the identical CDR3. This chain links TRDV2 with TRDJ3; 8 bases line up with TRDD3. The CDR3 contains 19 residues. Germline V gene lookup returns CDR1 GEAIGNYY and CDR2 EKD. The V and J ends lost 0 bases and 0 bases, in that order; junction bases with no gene match: 6. CDR3 amino acids: CACDTVLGVRSWDTRQMFF. The CDR3 region has the DNA TGTGCCTGTGACACCGTACTGGGGGTCCGCTCCTGGGACACCCGACAGATGTTTTTC.

To note about this clone: This may be a read error: a much more frequent sequence differs by one nucleotide. This chain uses TRDV2 with TRDJ3; 13 bases line up with TRDD3. V gave up 2 bases and J gave up 0 bases; unmatched junction bases: 6. The CDR3 covers 20 residues. CDR1 is GEAIGNYY, CDR2 EKD, per germline. DNA of the CDR3: TGTGCCTGTGACAAAGCACTGGGGGATACGAGCTCCTGGGACACCCGACAGATGTTTTTC. Residues: CACDKALGDTSSWDTRQMFF.

This clone is medium-sized within its sample. The chain uses TRDV2 and TRDJ3; 7 bases map to TRDD3. The CDR3 consists of 18 residues. Unmatched junction bases numbered 7, after V lost 3 bases and J lost 0 bases. Germline CDR1 GEAIGNYY, CDR2 EKD. CDR3 loop: CACDQTLGNSWDTRQMFF. In nucleotides, the CDR3 is TGTGCCTGTGACCAGACACTGGGGAACTCCTGGGACACCCGACAGATGTTTTTC.

A few counts support this clone. The protein held in TCRdb is that of a much larger clone and does not match this DNA's translation at residue 10, likely because of a read error; the protein shown is translated from the DNA. This chain joins TRDV2 and TRDJ3; no clear D. Germline V lookup: CDR1 GEAIGNYY, CDR2 EKD. Trimming pared 3 bases from V and 2 bases from J, leaving 16 bases between. This CDR3 has 18 amino acids. The CDR3 loop reads CACDAVLSSPWDTRQMFF. The CDR3 DNA reads as TGTGCCTGTGACGCCGTACTAAGCAGCCCCTGGGACACCCGACAGATGTTTTTC.